The TCR beta chain under discussion was sequenced for a study of T-cell memory formation after mild COVID-19. cDNA libraries for TCR alpha and TCR beta, carrying sample barcodes and UMIs, came from 5'RACE with constant-segment primers. TCRdb re-called the 5' RACE reads through MiXCR, storing one row per CDR3 protein. The sample holds roughly 200,000 distinct CDR3 sequences; about a sixth are singletons and the top ten take just over 2%. The study, taken as a whole, reports: Detection of some responders pre-infection suggested pre-existing cross-reactive memory T cells participated. Clones shrinking from day 15 to 85 showed even CD4/CD8 mixes; later expanders tilted CD4+.

As for this clonotype: What it recognizes is unknown.

The receptor comes from an adult woman who had mild COVID-19 (a few samples of this study predate the infection). Cell type and time point are not known. Sequenced input: PBMCs or a T cell subset sorted from them (not recorded which).

For the CDR3, the DNA is TGTGCCAGCCGAATCTCTACTGGCGCCTACGAGCAGTACTTC. It translates to CASRISTGAYEQYF. The gene calls are TRBV6-6 and TRBJ2-7; D unresolved. The germline V and J ends were trimmed by 8 bases and 2 bases, with 16 bases remaining between them. This CDR3 spans 14 amino acids. Germline loops: CDR1 MNHNY, CDR2 SVGAGI (reference sequence).